These 31 T cell receptor beta chains were all obtained from the same sample, sequenced in a study of blood T cells in healthy people across ages. It was with a sample-barcoded 5' primer and a J-beta primer mix that a second PCR of roughly 7 to 11 cycles was run. MiXCR, applied by TCRdb to the 5' RACE reads, yields one record per CDR3 protein. The data hold around 1,000,000 distinct CDR3 sequences, with approximately 38% observed a single time. The material sequenced was blood. The receptors come from a man between 18 and 35 years old in good health.

The rearrangement uses TRBV11-2 and TRBJ2-1, with unresolved D. TRBJ2-7 explains the end of the DNA better; the J call may be wrong. Germline CDR1 is SGHAT and CDR2 is FQNNGV. CDR3 size: 12 residues. The CDR3 DNA follows: TGTGCCAGCAGCTCGGCAAACAATGAGCAGTACTTC. It specifies CASSSANNEQYF.

This rearrangement joins TRBV29-1 to TRBJ2-3, with a possible D match to TRBD2 (7 bases). Trimming pared 7 bases from V and 7 bases from J, leaving 21 bases between. The V gene's germline CDR1 is SQVTM and CDR2 ANQGSEA. The CDR3 length is 14 residues. The CDR3 DNA reads TGCAGCGGCCGGGGGGCAGGGAGGCCATATACGCAGTATTTT. Residues: CSGRGAGRPYTQYF.

This clonotype was detected many times. The chain links TRBV27 to TRBJ2-5; D is perhaps TRBD2 (6 bases). There are 14 residues in the CDR3. From germline, CDR1 is MNHEY and CDR2 SMNVEV (reference sequence). Trimming took off 1 base at V and 5 bases at J, with 11 bases between the two ends. This chain's CDR3 is CASSLFAGRETQYF. As DNA, the CDR3 is TGTGCCAGCAGTTTATTCGCGGGGAGGGAGACCCAGTACTTC.

Concerning this clonotype: One end of the junction is discordant with germline, which a read error may explain. This chain uses TRBV12-3 or TRBV12-4 with TRBJ1-2; D is undetermined. The CDR3 consists of 13 residues. The CDR3 is CVSSLGHDYGYTF. CDR3 nucleotides: TGTGTCAGCAGTTTAGGTCACGACTATGGCTACACCTTC.

The CDR3 DNA reads as TGCGCCAGCAGCCAAGAGGAAAGGGGTGAGCCCCAGCATTTT. Its protein product is CASSQEERGEPQHF. This chain joins TRBV4-1 and TRBJ1-5, with D possibly TRBD1 on 5 matching bases. This CDR3 spans 14 amino acids. Deletions cut 0 bases from V and 8 bases from J, with 11 bases between. Germline V gives CDR1 MGHRA, CDR2 YSYEKL.

V and J are TRBV2 and TRBJ1-1; D might be TRBD1 (6 bases). The CDR3 is 14 amino acids. Looked up from germline, CDR1 is SNHLY and CDR2 is FYNNEI. The germline V and J ends were trimmed by 5 bases and 1 base, with 11 bases remaining between them. The CDR3: CASSWNRANTEAFF. The CDR3 coding sequence is TGTGCCAGCAGTTGGAACAGGGCGAACACTGAAGCTTTCTTT. Combining the CDR3 with reference TRBV2 and TRBJ1-1 gives the whole variable domain EPEVTQTPSHQVTQMGQEVILRCVPISNHLYFYWYRQILGQKVEFLVSFYNNEISEKSEIFDDQFSVERPDGSNFTLKIRSTKLEDSAMYFCASSWNRANTEAFFGQGTRLTVV.

This clonotype turned up a few times. The rearrangement joins TRBV4-2 to TRBJ2-1; 8 bases fit TRBD1. Germline trimming cut 0 bases from V and 0 bases from J; bases unmatched to any gene: 7. Germline V gene data show CDR1 as LGHNA and CDR2 as YNFKEQ. CDR3 length: 18 amino acids. The CDR3 region is CASSQEVRGTGSYNEQFF. As DNA, the CDR3 is TGTGCCAGCAGCCAAGAAGTTAGAGGGACAGGCTCCTACAATGAGCAGTTCTTC.

This clonotype was seen a few times. The J gene is TRBJ1-1, the V gene TRBV6-6; 12 nucleotides agree with TRBD1. Germline V gene lookup returns CDR1 MNHNY and CDR2 SVGAGI (reference sequence). The V and J ends lost 5 bases and 1 base, in that order; junction bases with no gene match: 5. The CDR3 consists of 16 residues. CDR3 sequence: CASSEGQGARNTEAFF. In DNA, the CDR3 is TGTGCCAGCAGTGAGGGACAGGGGGCGAGGAACACTGAAGCTTTCTTT.

Only a few counts were recorded for this clonotype. The CDR3 DNA is TGTGCCAGCAGTTCGGGCAGGGTGTTCGGAACTAATGAAAAACTGTTTTTT. Protein sequence: CASSSGRVFGTNEKLFF. J is TRBJ1-4 and V is TRBV12-3 or TRBV12-4; D might be TRBD1 (5 bases). The CDR3 sequence is 17 residues long. The V end was cut by 4 bases, the J end by 1 base, with 16 bases between.

The CDR3 DNA is TGCAGTGCGGACTCAGGACAGCTGAATAATTCACCCCTCCACTTT. Translating it yields CSADSGQLNNSPLHF. The V call is TRBV20-1, the J call TRBJ1-6, with D possibly matching TRBD1 (6 bases). Trimming left V 6 bases short and J 5 bases short, with 17 bases between. Germline assignment: CDR1 DFQATT and CDR2 SNEGSKA (reference sequence). The CDR3 length is 15 residues.

The V gene is TRBV29-1, the J gene TRBJ2-1; 8 bases agree with TRBD1. Germline CDR1 reads SQVTM; CDR2 reads ANQGSEA. The V and J ends lost 6 bases and 1 base, in that order; junction bases with no gene match: 5. The length of the CDR3 is 14 residues. The DNA of the CDR3 is TGCAGCGTAGATAACAGGGGGTCCTACAATGAGCAGTTCTTC. It yields the protein CSVDNRGSYNEQFF.

This clonotype appeared a single time. The rearrangement joins TRBV5-5 to TRBJ1-1, with unresolved D. With 0 bases removed from V and 7 bases from J, the gap between germline ends came to 10 bases. The CDR3 has 13 residues. Looked up from germline, CDR1 is SGHKS and CDR2 is YYEKEE (reference sequence). CDR3 in DNA: TGTGCCAGCAGCTTGGAGTTCCAGATTGAAGCTTTCTTT. Protein sequence: CASSLEFQIEAFF.

This clonotype was counted only a few times. The chain recombines TRBV14 with TRBJ1-1; D remains ambiguous. The CDR3 extends over 13 amino acids. CDR1 and CDR2 (germline): SGHDN, FVKESK. The germline V and J ends were trimmed by 4 bases and 6 bases, with 12 bases remaining between them. CDR3 residues: CASSPALGSEAFF. CDR3 coding DNA: TGTGCCAGCAGCCCAGCCCTTGGCTCTGAAGCTTTCTTT. The full variable domain, its missing parts supplied by reference TRBV14 and TRBJ1-1, is EAGVTQFPSHSVIEKGQTVTLRCDPISGHDNLYWYRRVMGKEIKFLLHFVKESKQDESGMPNNRFLAERTGGTYSTLKVQPAELEDSGVYFCASSPALGSEAFFGQGTRLTVV.

This sequence joins TRBV29-1 and TRBJ1-2; D might be TRBD1 (6 bases). This CDR3 comprises 14 residues. V lost 1 base, J lost 8 bases, and 17 bases lay in between. CDR1 and CDR2 (germline): SQVTM, ANQGSEA. CDR3 nucleotide sequence: TGCAGCGTTGAAGGGGGACATCTTAACGAGGGCTACACCTTC. Translating it yields CSVEGGHLNEGYTF.

J is TRBJ2-1 and V is TRBV5-5; 12 positions agree with TRBD2. CDR3 length equals 18 residues. Germline V gene data show CDR1 as SGHKS and CDR2 as YYEKEE (reference sequence). The V gene end was trimmed by 4 bases and the J gene end by 2 bases; junction bases not matched to a gene: 10. The CDR3 loop is CASSPWTSGEAPYNEQFF. The CDR3 nucleotides are TGTGCCAGCAGCCCGTGGACTAGCGGGGAAGCACCCTACAATGAGCAGTTCTTC.

This clonotype appeared a few times. The V call is TRBV6-2 or TRBV6-3, the J call TRBJ1-2; TRBD1 might be the D (5 bases). V was cut by 1 base and J by 2 bases, with 14 bases left in between. CDR1 and CDR2 (germline): MNHEY, SVGEGT. CDR3 length: 16 residues. Here the CDR3 DNA reads TGTGCCAGCAGTTACTATCCGACAGTGGCGAACTATGGCTACACCTTC. This codes for CASSYYPTVANYGYTF.

The gene calls are TRBV28 and TRBJ1-1; the D gene is possibly TRBD1 (5 bases). In germline, CDR1 is MDHEN, CDR2 SYDVKM. V was pared by 6 bases and J by 1 base, with 15 bases between. The CDR3 spans 15 residues. The CDR3 spells CASSTAGRSNTEAFF. The CDR3 bases are TGTGCCAGCAGCACCGCGGGACGTTCGAACACTGAAGCTTTCTTT.

The chain links TRBV6-1 to TRBJ2-7; 8 nucleotides line up with TRBD1. V lost 5 bases to trimming and J lost 7 bases; unmatched junction nucleotides: 10. CDR3 length: 14 residues. Germline V gene lookup returns CDR1 MNHNS and CDR2 SASEGT. CDR3 in amino acids: CASSRTGSSNEQYF. The CDR3 DNA reads TGTGCCAGCAGTAGGACAGGGTCGTCCAATGAGCAGTACTTC.

About this clonotype: One end of the junction does not line up with germline, which may come from a read error. V gene TRBV20-1 combines with J gene TRBJ1-2; maybe TRBD1 (5 bases). Germline lookup yields CDR1 DFQATT and CDR2 SNEGSKA (reference sequence). The CDR3 consists of 14 residues. CDR3 in amino acids: CSAAPGTANYGYTF. The CDR3 bases are TGCAGTGCCGCCCCGGGGACGGCGAACTATGGCTACACCTTT.

This chain uses TRBV7-9 with TRBJ1-2; D is undetermined. Per germline, CDR1 SEHNR and CDR2 FQNEAQ (reference sequence). The CDR3 is made up of 14 amino acids. V gave up 3 bases and J gave up 7 bases, with 15 bases separating them. CDR3 in DNA: TGTGCCAGCAGCTTGGCAGACTCCGAGGGTGGCTACACCTTC. Amino acids: CASSLADSEGGYTF.

This clonotype occurred a few times. V is TRBV12-3 or TRBV12-4 and J is TRBJ2-3, with D perhaps matching TRBD1 (6 bases). Trimming cost V 3 bases and J 0 bases, with 10 bases left between them. The CDR3 spans 15 residues. The CDR3 region is CASSFGQSSTDTQYF. The CDR3 nucleotides read TGTGCCAGCAGTTTCGGACAGTCTAGCACAGATACGCAGTATTTT.

The table lists this clonotype with a few counts. The genes are TRBV6-5 and TRBJ1-2; D perhaps matches TRBD1 (6 bases). The CDR3 is 16 residues long. V gave up 3 bases and J gave up 2 bases, with 16 bases separating them. CDR1 is MNHEY, CDR2 SVGAGI, per germline. The CDR3 region is CASSYWVGGENYGYTF. CDR3 coding DNA: TGTGCCAGCAGTTATTGGGTAGGGGGGGAAAACTATGGCTACACCTTC.

The chain employs TRBV6-2 or TRBV6-3 and TRBJ1-6; no clear D gene. The CDR3 is 17 residues long. The germline gives CDR1 MNHEY, CDR2 SVGEGT. V lost 0 bases to trimming and J lost 8 bases, with 17 bases between them. CDR3 DNA sequence: TGTGCCAGCAGTTACTCGAGTATCTGGGTCCTGGATTCACCCCTCCACTTT. Protein: CASSYSSIWVLDSPLHF.

The chain carries TRBV20-1 and TRBJ1-1; possibly TRBD1 for D (5 bases). This CDR3 comprises 13 residues. V lost 5 bases to trimming and J lost 1 base, with 11 bases between them. CDR1 and CDR2 from the germline V gene are DFQATT and SNEGSKA (reference sequence). The CDR3 DNA follows: TGCAGTGCTGGGTGGGGACCGAACACTGAAGCTTTCTTT. Translating it yields CSAGWGPNTEAFF.

The chain employs TRBV5-1 and TRBJ2-3; 8 nucleotides match TRBD1. Germline loops: CDR1 SGHRS, CDR2 YFSETQ. The junction had 7 bases not matched to a gene; V was cut back by 7 bases and J by 3 bases. The CDR3 is made up of 14 amino acids. CDR3 loop: CASFGTGGTDTQYF. The CDR3 bases are TGCGCCAGCTTCGGGACAGGAGGGACAGATACGCAGTATTTT.

V usage is TRBV12-3 or TRBV12-4 and J usage is TRBJ1-1; D is ambiguous. This CDR3 is 14 amino acids long. Trimming cost V 7 bases and J 4 bases, with 16 bases left between them. The CDR3 is CASTPLQFSTEAFF. The CDR3 nucleotides read TGTGCCAGCACCCCTCTTCAGTTTTCCACTGAAGCTTTCTTT.

The rearrangement links TRBV7-2 to TRBJ2-3, with 7 positions matching TRBD2. With V trimmed by 5 bases and J by 3 bases, 8 bases remained unmatched. From germline, CDR1 is SGHTA and CDR2 FQGNSA. The CDR3 is made up of 15 amino acids. The CDR3 DNA is TGTGCCAGCAGCCGCCGCAGCGGGACTACAGATACGCAGTATTTT. Translation gives CASSRRSGTTDTQYF.

The rearrangement uses TRBV9 and TRBJ2-7, with D unclear. Per germline, CDR1 SGDLS and CDR2 YYNGEE. The V and J ends lost 2 bases and 7 bases respectively, with 13 bases between them. This CDR3 spans 13 amino acids. The CDR3 sequence: CASSVTDYNEQYF. CDR3 DNA: TGTGCCAGCAGCGTGACGGATTACAATGAGCAGTACTTC.

This clonotype is a singleton in its sample. The J gene is TRBJ2-3, the V gene TRBV20-1; TRBD1 might be the D (6 bases). Germline CDR1 is DFQATT and CDR2 is SNEGSKA (reference sequence). This CDR3 is 13 amino acids long. V was shortened by 5 bases and J by 2 bases, with 11 bases between the two germline ends. The CDR3 bases are TGCAGTGCTGAGGACAGACTCACAGATACGCAGTATTTT. Translated, it gives CSAEDRLTDTQYF.

This chain joins TRBV7-3 and TRBJ2-3; the D gene is possibly TRBD2 (7 bases). Deletions cut 2 bases from V and 5 bases from J, with 14 bases between. CDR3 length equals 15 residues. Germline lookup yields CDR1 SGHTA and CDR2 FQGTGA. CDR3 bases: TGTGCCAGCAGCTTAGGGGGGGCCGATGGAGATACGCAGTATTTT. It is translated as CASSLGGADGDTQYF. Looking up the rest from reference TRBV7-3 and TRBJ2-3 gives the full variable domain: GAGVSQTPSNKVTEKGKYVELRCDPISGHTALYWYRQSLGQGPEFLIYFQGTGAADDSGLPNDRFFAVRPEGSVSTLKIQRTERGDSAVYLCASSLGGADGDTQYFGPGTRLTVL.

This clonotype has a single count. The rearrangement uses TRBV20-1 and TRBJ2-1, with D perhaps TRBD2 (6 bases). The J call may be incorrect, as the DNA end agrees better with TRBJ2-7. Germline V gene data show CDR1 as DFQATT and CDR2 as SNEGSKA (reference sequence). The length of the CDR3 is 13 residues. The CDR3 DNA is TGCAGCGCTCGGAGGGGCGAATACAATGAGCAGTACTTC. This codes for CSARRGEYNEQYF.